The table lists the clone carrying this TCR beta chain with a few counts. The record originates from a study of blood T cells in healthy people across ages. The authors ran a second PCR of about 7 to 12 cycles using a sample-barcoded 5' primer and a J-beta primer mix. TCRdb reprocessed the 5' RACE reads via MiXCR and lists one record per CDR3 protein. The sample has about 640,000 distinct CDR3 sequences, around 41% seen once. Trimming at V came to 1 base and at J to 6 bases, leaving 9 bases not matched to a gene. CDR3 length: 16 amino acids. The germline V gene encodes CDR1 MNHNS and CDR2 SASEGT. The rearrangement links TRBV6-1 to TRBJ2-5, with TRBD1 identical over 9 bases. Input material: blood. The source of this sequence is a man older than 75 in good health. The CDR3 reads CASSEGLTGGAKTQYF. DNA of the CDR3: TGTGCCAGCAGTGAAGGGCTAACAGGGGGCGCGAAGACCCAGTACTTC.